Shown below are 6 T cell receptor beta chains from a single sample sequenced in a study of blood T cells in healthy people across ages. Primers used in a second PCR of roughly 6 to 11 cycles were a sample-barcoded 5' primer and a J-beta primer mix. TCRdb re-analysed the 5' RACE reads in MiXCR, keeping a single row per CDR3 protein. This table holds nearly 800,000 distinct CDR3 sequences, 20% to 25% found once. The sample was also linked to a second study, of T cells of mothers and their children.

Material: blood. The receptors originated from a boy aged 5-17 years in good health.

The chain uses TRBV29-1 and TRBJ1-1; 7 nucleotides line up with TRBD1. With 8 bases clipped from V and 0 bases from J, the junction kept 6 bases outside the gene matches. This CDR3 spans 13 amino acids. Germline CDR1 and CDR2: SQVTM and ANQGSEA. CDR3 sequence: CSTTGRLNTEAFF. As DNA, the CDR3 is TGCAGCACGACAGGGAGGTTGAACACTGAAGCTTTCTTT.

This clonotype has just a few counts. The rearrangement links TRBV7-2 to TRBJ1-2; the D is unclear. The germline V gene encodes CDR1 SGHTA and CDR2 FQGNSA. The CDR3 loop spans 15 amino acids. V lost 0 bases and J 8 bases, leaving 16 bases between the germline ends. Here the CDR3 reads CASSLANRWAGGYTF. CDR3 nucleotides: TGTGCCAGCAGCTTAGCGAATAGGTGGGCTGGCGGCTACACCTTC.

This clonotype was counted only a few times. This rearrangement joins TRBV29-1 to TRBJ1-5; tentatively, D is TRBD1 (5 bases). This CDR3 comprises 13 residues. Germline V CDR1 and CDR2: SQVTM, ANQGSEA. Trimming took 4 bases from V and 2 from J, leaving 9 bases between them. The chain's CDR3 is CSVARDGNQPQHF. DNA for the CDR3: TGCAGCGTTGCGCGGGACGGCAATCAGCCCCAGCATTTT.

This rearrangement joins TRBV4-3 to TRBJ1-4; D might be TRBD1 (6 bases). Trimming shortened V by 4 bases and J by 0 bases, and 9 bases separated the two germline ends. Per the germline V gene, CDR1 is LGHNA and CDR2 is YSLEER. This CDR3 is 15 amino acids long. CDR3 protein: CASSRSGATNEKLFF. The CDR3 DNA follows: TGCGCCAGCAGCCGCTCAGGGGCAACTAATGAAAAACTGTTTTTT.

This chain's CDR3 is CASSTAREDEKLFF. Here the CDR3 DNA reads TGCGCCAGCAGCACCGCCAGGGAGGATGAAAAACTGTTTTTT. The chain recombines TRBV5-1 with TRBJ1-4, with a possible D match to TRBD1 (5 bases). CDR1 and CDR2 (germline): SGHRS, YFSETQ. The CDR3 covers 14 residues. V was clipped by 4 bases and J by 6 bases, with 13 bases between them.

This clonotype was detected ten times or more. The J gene is TRBJ2-5, the V gene TRBV29-1; 7 positions agree with TRBD1. The V segment lost 6 bases and the J segment 5 bases; nucleotides outside the gene matches: 15. Germline CDR1 is SQVTM and CDR2 is ANQGSEA. This CDR3 is built from 15 residues. The CDR3 spells CSVASDRLLGETQYF. In nucleotides, the CDR3 is TGCAGCGTCGCGTCGGACAGGCTCCTGGGGGAGACCCAGTACTTC.